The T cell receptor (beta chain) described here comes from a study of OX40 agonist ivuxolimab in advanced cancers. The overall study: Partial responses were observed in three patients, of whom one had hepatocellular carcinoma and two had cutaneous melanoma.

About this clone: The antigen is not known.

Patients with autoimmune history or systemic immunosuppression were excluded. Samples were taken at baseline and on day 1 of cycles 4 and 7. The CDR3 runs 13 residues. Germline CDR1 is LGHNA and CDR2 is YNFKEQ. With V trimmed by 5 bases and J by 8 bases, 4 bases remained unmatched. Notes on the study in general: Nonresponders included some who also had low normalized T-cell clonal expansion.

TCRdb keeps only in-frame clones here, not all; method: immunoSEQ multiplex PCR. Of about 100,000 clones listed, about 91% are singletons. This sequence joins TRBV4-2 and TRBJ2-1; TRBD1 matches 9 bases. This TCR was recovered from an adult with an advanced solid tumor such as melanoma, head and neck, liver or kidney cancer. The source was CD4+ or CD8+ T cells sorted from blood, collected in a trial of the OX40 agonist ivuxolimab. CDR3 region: CASSTGQGDEQFF. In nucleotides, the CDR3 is TGTGCCAGCAGCACGGGACAGGGAGATGAGCAGTTCTTC.